This T cell receptor (beta chain) appears in the sequencing data of a study of human T cells and chemical hapten exposure. Germline V gives CDR1 MNHEY, CDR2 SVGAGI. V lost 4 bases to trimming and J lost 2 bases, with 9 bases between them. The CDR3 has 15 residues. TCRdb reprocessed the RACE reads with MiXCR, giving one entry per CDR3 protein. The sample holds some 250,000 distinct CDR3 sequences, roughly 7.4% seen once. This clonotype was counted many times. The time point here: pre-sensitization, week 0. The treatment is: therapeutic diphenylcyclopropenone sensitization with weekly scalp DPC. The V gene is TRBV6-5, the J gene TRBJ2-6; TRBD2 is a possible D gene (5 bases). Specimen: whole blood, collected in connection with sensitization to the hapten diphenylcyclopropenone (DPC). The origin of this receptor is a young man with alopecia areata. Some clones in this sample may be carry-over from other donors' samples. The CDR3 DNA reads as TGTGCCAGCAGTTTGGGAGTGGCTGGGGCCAACGTCCTGACTTTC. This gives the protein CASSLGVAGANVLTF.